These 16 T cell receptor beta chains were all obtained from the same sample, sequenced in a study of T cell repertoires in cytomegalovirus infection. These receptors lack a known antigen. Each CDR3 protein is one row after TCRdb ran MiXCR on the reads. The data contain 90,000 to 130,000 distinct CDR3 sequences, over 9% of them seen just once; the ten biggest clones take up around 29%. The sequenced sample consisted of PBMCs, sequenced either directly or after in vitro stimulation (not recorded which). The receptors were sampled from a human donor in good health (CMV status not recorded). Some clones in this sample may be carry-over from other donors' samples.

This clonotype is labeled as medium-sized. The chain joins TRBV7-2 to TRBJ1-1; no reliable D call. Germline V CDR1 and CDR2: SGHTA, FQGNSA. The CDR3 length is 15 residues. Trimming took off 5 bases at V and 4 bases at J, with 17 bases between the two ends. The CDR3 loop is CASSPRARAVTEAFF. In DNA, the CDR3 is TGTGCCAGCAGCCCACGGGCCCGGGCGGTCACTGAAGCTTTCTTT.

This clonotype has only a few counts. This chain joins TRBV28 and TRBJ1-2; TRBD1 matches at 7 bases. With V trimmed by 8 bases and J by 4 bases, 7 bases remained unmatched. Germline V gene lookup returns CDR1 MDHEN and CDR2 SYDVKM. The CDR3 extends over 13 amino acids. The CDR3 DNA sequence: TGTGCCAGCTCCGAGGGACAGATCTATGGCTACACCTTC. This gives the protein CASSEGQIYGYTF.

This clonotype was picked up a small number of times. CDR3 nucleotide sequence: TGTGCCAGCAGCACCCTCCAAGAGACCCAGTACTTC. Amino acids: CASSTLQETQYF. The chain recombines TRBV7-2 with TRBJ2-5; no definite D call. CDR3 length equals 12 residues. The V end lost 5 bases, the J end lost 1 base, and 5 bases lay between the germline ends. Germline lookup yields CDR1 SGHTA and CDR2 FQGNSA.

At least ten counts were recorded for this clonotype. The V gene is TRBV18, the J gene TRBJ1-3; 8 nucleotides match TRBD1. Germline lookup yields CDR1 KGHSH and CDR2 LQKENI. This CDR3 is built from 15 residues. Trimming at V came to 3 bases and at J to 4 bases, leaving 5 bases not matched to a gene. CDR3 in amino acids: CASSPLTGVGNTIYF. In DNA form, the CDR3 reads TGTGCCAGCTCACCTTTGACAGGGGTCGGAAACACCATATATTTT.

In this sample, this clonotype turned up many times. The chain links TRBV6-6 to TRBJ2-7; 16 positions match TRBD2. This CDR3 spans 15 amino acids. After removal of 6 bases from V and 5 bases from J, the junction contained 4 bases not matched to a gene. Germline V lookup: CDR1 MNHNY, CDR2 SVGAGI (reference sequence). CDR3 nucleotides: TGTGCCAGCAGCCCGGGACTAGCGGGAGGGCACGAGCAGTACGTC. It yields the protein CASSPGLAGGHEQYV.

This sequence joins TRBV11-3 and TRBJ2-3; maybe TRBD2 (5 bases). Germline V gives CDR1 SGHNT, CDR2 YENEEA. There are 15 residues in the CDR3. V shed 2 bases and J shed 0 bases, with 9 bases lying between them. CDR3 DNA: TGTGCCAGCAGCTTACTAGCTACTAGCACAGATACGCAGTATTTT. Its translation is CASSLLATSTDTQYF.

This clonotype showed up many times. The chain links TRBV7-8 to TRBJ2-7, with a tentative D call TRBD1 (8 bases). The CDR3 contains 14 residues. Germline V gives CDR1 SGHVS, CDR2 FQNEAQ. V lost 5 bases and J lost 4, with 15 bases in between. The CDR3 DNA is TGTGCCAGCAGCGTTTTACAGGGGGGGTACGAGCAGTACTTC. Protein: CASSVLQGGYEQYF.

V is TRBV6-1 and J is TRBJ2-3; D ambiguous. V lost 2 bases, J lost 9 bases, and 12 bases lay in between. In germline, CDR1 is MNHNS, CDR2 SASEGT. There are 13 residues in the CDR3. CDR3 protein: CASSEKFGSTQYF. In DNA form, the CDR3 reads TGTGCCAGCAGTGAAAAGTTCGGAAGCACGCAGTATTTT.

The chain recombines TRBV14 with TRBJ1-4, with D perhaps TRBD1 (6 bases). This CDR3 has 17 amino acids. Trimming left V 0 bases short and J 4 bases short, with 15 bases between. The germline V gene has CDR1 SGHDN and CDR2 FVKESK. This chain's CDR3 is CASSQEIPGQVNEKLFF. CDR3 nucleotide sequence: TGTGCCAGCAGCCAAGAAATCCCGGGACAAGTTAATGAAAAACTGTTTTTT.

This clonotype was observed a few times. The gene calls are TRBV7-4 and TRBJ1-1; a possible D gene is TRBD1 (5 bases). This CDR3 spans 11 amino acids. From germline, CDR1 is SGHVT and CDR2 SQSDAQ. V shed 4 bases and J shed 10 bases, with 10 bases lying between them. CDR3 in DNA: TGTGCCAGCAGCTCGACAGTACGAGCTTTCTTT. Translated, it gives CASSSTVRAFF.

This clonotype was found many times. The chain recombines TRBV10-3 with TRBJ2-3; no clear D gene. The germline V gene encodes CDR1 ENHRY and CDR2 SYGVKD. This CDR3 contains 15 residues. The V end lost 0 bases, the J end lost 1 base, and 8 bases lay between the germline ends. This CDR3 reads CAISESRRGTDTQYF. In nucleotides, the CDR3 is TGTGCCATCAGTGAGTCCCGGAGAGGCACAGATACGCAGTATTTT.

There are many counts of this clonotype. The gene calls are TRBV12-3 or TRBV12-4 and TRBJ1-2; 8 bases map to TRBD1. Trimming at V came to 0 bases and at J to 2 bases, leaving 17 bases not matched to a gene. CDR3 length: 20 residues. The CDR3 nucleotides are TGTGCCAGCAGTTTAGCACTTGGAGGGGCCGGGACAGGAACGAACTATGGCTACACCTTC. Protein: CASSLALGGAGTGTNYGYTF.

This clonotype occurred many times. The CDR3 region has the DNA TGTGCCAGCAACGGCATCACTGAAGCTTTCTTT. Protein sequence: CASNGITEAFF. The gene calls are TRBV28 and TRBJ1-1, with D unclear. Germline values: CDR1 MDHEN, CDR2 SYDVKM. The CDR3 spans 11 residues. V lost 7 bases and J 4 bases, leaving 7 bases between the germline ends. Full variable domain (missing parts from reference TRBV28 and TRBJ1-1): DVKVTQSSRYLVKRTGEKVFLECVQDMDHENMFWYRQDPGLGLRLIYFSYDVKMKEKGDIPEGYSVSREKKERFSLILESASTNQTSMYLCASNGITEAFFGQGTRLTVV.

Ten or more counts support this clonotype. The V and J genes are TRBV7-2 and TRBJ2-1; D is possibly TRBD1 (6 bases). The V and J ends lost 5 bases and 0 bases respectively, with 14 bases between them. CDR3 length equals 16 residues. Germline V lookup: CDR1 SGHTA, CDR2 FQGNSA. The CDR3 coding sequence is TGTGCCAGCAGCCCGGGACACTTGGACTCCTACAATGAGCAGTTCTTC. It translates to CASSPGHLDSYNEQFF.

This clonotype appeared many times. V and J are TRBV7-8 and TRBJ2-1; 8 bases line up with TRBD2. Germline trimming cut 0 bases from V and 1 base from J; bases unmatched to any gene: 14. Per germline, CDR1 SGHVS and CDR2 FQNEAQ. The CDR3 spans 20 residues. The DNA for the CDR3 is TGTGCCAGCAGCTTAGCCCGAACTAGCGGCCTTTCGAGGTCCTACAATGAGCAGTTCTTC. Amino acid sequence: CASSLARTSGLSRSYNEQFF.

This clonotype came up a few times. The J gene is TRBJ2-1, the V gene TRBV9, with 15 bases aligning to TRBD2. CDR3 length equals 17 residues. The V and J ends lost 2 bases and 7 bases, in that order; junction bases with no gene match: 7. CDR1 and CDR2 from the germline V gene are SGDLS and YYNGEE. In nucleotides, the CDR3 is TGTGCCAGCAGCGTCGAACCGGGACTAGCGGGAGGAAATGAGCAGTTCTTC. Translated: CASSVEPGLAGGNEQFF.